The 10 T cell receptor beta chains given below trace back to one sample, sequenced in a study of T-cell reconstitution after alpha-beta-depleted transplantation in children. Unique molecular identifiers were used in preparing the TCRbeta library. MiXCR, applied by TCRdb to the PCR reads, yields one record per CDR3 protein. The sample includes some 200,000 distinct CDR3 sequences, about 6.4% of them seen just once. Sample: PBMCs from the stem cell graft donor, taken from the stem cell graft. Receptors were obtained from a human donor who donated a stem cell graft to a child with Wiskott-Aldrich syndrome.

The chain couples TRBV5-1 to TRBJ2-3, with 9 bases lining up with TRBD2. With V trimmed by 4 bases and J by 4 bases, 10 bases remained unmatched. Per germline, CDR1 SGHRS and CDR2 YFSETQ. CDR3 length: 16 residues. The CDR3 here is CASSTNLAGRADTQYF. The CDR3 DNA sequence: TGCGCCAGCAGCACTAATCTAGCGGGACGGGCAGATACGCAGTATTTT.

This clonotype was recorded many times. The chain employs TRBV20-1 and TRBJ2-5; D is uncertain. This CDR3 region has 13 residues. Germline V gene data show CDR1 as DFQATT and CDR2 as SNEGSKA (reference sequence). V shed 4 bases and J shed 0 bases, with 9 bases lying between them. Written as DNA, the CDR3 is TGCAGTGCTAATAGACGGAACCAAGAGACCCAGTACTTC. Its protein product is CSANRRNQETQYF.

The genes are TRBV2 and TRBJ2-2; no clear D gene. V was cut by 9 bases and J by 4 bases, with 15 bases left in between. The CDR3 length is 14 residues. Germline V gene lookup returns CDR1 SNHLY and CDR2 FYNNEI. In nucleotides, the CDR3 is TGTGCCAGATCGACCCTTTCCGGCACCGGGGAGCTGTTTTTT. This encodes CARSTLSGTGELFF. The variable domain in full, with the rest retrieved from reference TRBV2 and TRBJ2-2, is EPEVTQTPSHQVTQMGQEVILRCVPISNHLYFYWYRQILGQKVEFLVSFYNNEISEKSEIFDDQFSVERPDGSNFTLKIRSTKLEDSAMYFCARSTLSGTGELFFGEGSRLTVL.

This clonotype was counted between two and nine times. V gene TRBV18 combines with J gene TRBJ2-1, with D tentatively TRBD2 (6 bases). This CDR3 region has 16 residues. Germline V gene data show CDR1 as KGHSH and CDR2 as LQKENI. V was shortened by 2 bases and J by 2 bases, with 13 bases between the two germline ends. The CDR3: CASSPIGGAAYNEQFF. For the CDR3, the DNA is TGTGCCAGCTCACCAATCGGGGGAGCGGCCTACAATGAGCAGTTCTTC.

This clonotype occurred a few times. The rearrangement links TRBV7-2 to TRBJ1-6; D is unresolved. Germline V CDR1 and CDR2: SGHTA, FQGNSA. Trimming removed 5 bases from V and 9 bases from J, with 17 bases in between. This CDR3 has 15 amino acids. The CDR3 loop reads CASSTRQVSGSPLHF. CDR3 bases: TGTGCCAGCAGCACCCGCCAAGTCTCGGGTTCACCCCTCCACTTT.

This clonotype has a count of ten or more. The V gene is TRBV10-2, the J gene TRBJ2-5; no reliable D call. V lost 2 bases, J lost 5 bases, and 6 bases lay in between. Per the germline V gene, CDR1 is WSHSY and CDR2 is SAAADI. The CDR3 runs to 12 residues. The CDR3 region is CASSEEWETQYF. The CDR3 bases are TGCGCCAGCAGTGAGGAGTGGGAGACCCAGTACTTC.

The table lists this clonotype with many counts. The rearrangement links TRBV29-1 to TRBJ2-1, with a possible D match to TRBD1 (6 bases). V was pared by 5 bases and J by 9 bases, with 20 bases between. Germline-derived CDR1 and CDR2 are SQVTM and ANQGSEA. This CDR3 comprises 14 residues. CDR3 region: CSVQTTGLLAEQFF. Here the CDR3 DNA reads TGCAGCGTTCAAACGACAGGACTGTTAGCTGAGCAGTTCTTC.

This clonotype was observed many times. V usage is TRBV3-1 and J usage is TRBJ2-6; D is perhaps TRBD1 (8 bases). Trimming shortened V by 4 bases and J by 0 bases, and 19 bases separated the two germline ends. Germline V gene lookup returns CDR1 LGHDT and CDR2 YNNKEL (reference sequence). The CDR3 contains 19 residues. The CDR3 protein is CASSRTTGGLSSGANVLTF. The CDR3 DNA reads TGTGCCAGCAGCCGAACTACAGGGGGACTAAGCTCTGGGGCCAACGTCCTGACTTTC.

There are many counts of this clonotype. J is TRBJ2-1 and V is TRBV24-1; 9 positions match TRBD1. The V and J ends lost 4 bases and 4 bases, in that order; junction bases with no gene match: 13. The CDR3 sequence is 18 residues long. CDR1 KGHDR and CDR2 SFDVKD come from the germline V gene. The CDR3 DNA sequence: TGTGCCACCAGTGACCACGCCGGGACAGGGCAAATATACAATGAGCAGTTCTTC. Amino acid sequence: CATSDHAGTGQIYNEQFF.

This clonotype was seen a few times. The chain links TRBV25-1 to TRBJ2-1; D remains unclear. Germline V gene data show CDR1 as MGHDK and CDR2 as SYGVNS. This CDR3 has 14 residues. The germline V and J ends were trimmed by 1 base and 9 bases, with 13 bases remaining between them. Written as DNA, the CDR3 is TGTGCCAGCAGTGAATGGGCGTGGGTAGGTGAGCAGTTCTTC. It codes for CASSEWAWVGEQFF.